This T cell receptor (beta chain) was retrieved from a study of response to subunit inactivated influenza vaccine. Germline V gives CDR1 SGHRS, CDR2 YFSETQ. Trimming pared 4 bases from V and 1 base from J, leaving 17 bases between. The CDR3 is 17 amino acids. This clonotype turned up a few times. TCRdb redid the calling of the RT-PCR reads with MiXCR, one entry per CDR3 protein. The sample includes over 650,000 distinct CDR3 sequences, 18% seen only once; the top ten take under 13%. The source of this sequence is a man between 45 and 60 years old who received an inactivated influenza vaccine. The V gene is TRBV5-1, the J gene TRBJ2-2; D possibly corresponds to TRBD2 (5 bases). The sequences come from PBMCs from blood, collected 5 to 6 days after vaccination. The CDR3 DNA reads TGCGCCAGCAGCCCCTGGAATTGGGAGCGGAACACCGGGGAGCTGTTTTTT. It encodes CASSPWNWERNTGELFF.